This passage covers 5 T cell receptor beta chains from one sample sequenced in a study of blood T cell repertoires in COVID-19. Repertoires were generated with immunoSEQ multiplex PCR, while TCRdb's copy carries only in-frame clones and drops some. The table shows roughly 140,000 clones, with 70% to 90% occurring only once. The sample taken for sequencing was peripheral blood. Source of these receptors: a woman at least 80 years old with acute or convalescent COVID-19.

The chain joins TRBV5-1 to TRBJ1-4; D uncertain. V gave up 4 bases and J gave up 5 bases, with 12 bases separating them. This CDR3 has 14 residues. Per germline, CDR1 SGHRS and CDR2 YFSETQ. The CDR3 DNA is TGCGCCAGCAGCCTCAACACCGGGAATGAAAAACTGTTTTTT. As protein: CASSLNTGNEKLFF.

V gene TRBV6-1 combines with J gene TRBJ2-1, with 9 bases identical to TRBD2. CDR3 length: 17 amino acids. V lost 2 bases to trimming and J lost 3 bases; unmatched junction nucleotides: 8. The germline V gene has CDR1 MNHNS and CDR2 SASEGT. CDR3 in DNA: TGTGCCAGCAGTGAACCTGTAGCGGGGGCCCTCTACAATGAGCAGTTCTTC. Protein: CASSEPVAGALYNEQFF.

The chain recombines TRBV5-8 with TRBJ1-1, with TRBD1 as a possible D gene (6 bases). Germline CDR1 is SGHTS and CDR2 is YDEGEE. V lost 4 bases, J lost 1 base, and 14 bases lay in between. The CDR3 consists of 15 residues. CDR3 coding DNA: TGTGCCAGCAGCCACGGGACATTTAAGAACACTGAAGCTTTCTTT. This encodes CASSHGTFKNTEAFF.

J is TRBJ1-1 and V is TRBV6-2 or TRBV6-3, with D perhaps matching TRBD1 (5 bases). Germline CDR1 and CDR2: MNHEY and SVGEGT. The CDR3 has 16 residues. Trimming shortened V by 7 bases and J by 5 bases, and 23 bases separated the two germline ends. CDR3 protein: CASNPGRPGGRTEAFF. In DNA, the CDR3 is TGTGCCAGCAACCCCGGGAGACCGGGGGGTAGAACTGAAGCTTTCTTT.

The CDR3 is CASSSGTGSSGELFF. CDR3 sequence (DNA): TGCGCCAGCAGCTCCGGGACAGGGTCAAGCGGGGAGCTGTTTTTT. V usage is TRBV5-1 and J usage is TRBJ2-2; TRBD1 matches at 9 bases. This CDR3 has 15 residues. The J segment lost 7 bases and the V segment lost 3 bases, leaving 7 bases of the junction unmatched. In germline, CDR1 is SGHRS, CDR2 YFSETQ.